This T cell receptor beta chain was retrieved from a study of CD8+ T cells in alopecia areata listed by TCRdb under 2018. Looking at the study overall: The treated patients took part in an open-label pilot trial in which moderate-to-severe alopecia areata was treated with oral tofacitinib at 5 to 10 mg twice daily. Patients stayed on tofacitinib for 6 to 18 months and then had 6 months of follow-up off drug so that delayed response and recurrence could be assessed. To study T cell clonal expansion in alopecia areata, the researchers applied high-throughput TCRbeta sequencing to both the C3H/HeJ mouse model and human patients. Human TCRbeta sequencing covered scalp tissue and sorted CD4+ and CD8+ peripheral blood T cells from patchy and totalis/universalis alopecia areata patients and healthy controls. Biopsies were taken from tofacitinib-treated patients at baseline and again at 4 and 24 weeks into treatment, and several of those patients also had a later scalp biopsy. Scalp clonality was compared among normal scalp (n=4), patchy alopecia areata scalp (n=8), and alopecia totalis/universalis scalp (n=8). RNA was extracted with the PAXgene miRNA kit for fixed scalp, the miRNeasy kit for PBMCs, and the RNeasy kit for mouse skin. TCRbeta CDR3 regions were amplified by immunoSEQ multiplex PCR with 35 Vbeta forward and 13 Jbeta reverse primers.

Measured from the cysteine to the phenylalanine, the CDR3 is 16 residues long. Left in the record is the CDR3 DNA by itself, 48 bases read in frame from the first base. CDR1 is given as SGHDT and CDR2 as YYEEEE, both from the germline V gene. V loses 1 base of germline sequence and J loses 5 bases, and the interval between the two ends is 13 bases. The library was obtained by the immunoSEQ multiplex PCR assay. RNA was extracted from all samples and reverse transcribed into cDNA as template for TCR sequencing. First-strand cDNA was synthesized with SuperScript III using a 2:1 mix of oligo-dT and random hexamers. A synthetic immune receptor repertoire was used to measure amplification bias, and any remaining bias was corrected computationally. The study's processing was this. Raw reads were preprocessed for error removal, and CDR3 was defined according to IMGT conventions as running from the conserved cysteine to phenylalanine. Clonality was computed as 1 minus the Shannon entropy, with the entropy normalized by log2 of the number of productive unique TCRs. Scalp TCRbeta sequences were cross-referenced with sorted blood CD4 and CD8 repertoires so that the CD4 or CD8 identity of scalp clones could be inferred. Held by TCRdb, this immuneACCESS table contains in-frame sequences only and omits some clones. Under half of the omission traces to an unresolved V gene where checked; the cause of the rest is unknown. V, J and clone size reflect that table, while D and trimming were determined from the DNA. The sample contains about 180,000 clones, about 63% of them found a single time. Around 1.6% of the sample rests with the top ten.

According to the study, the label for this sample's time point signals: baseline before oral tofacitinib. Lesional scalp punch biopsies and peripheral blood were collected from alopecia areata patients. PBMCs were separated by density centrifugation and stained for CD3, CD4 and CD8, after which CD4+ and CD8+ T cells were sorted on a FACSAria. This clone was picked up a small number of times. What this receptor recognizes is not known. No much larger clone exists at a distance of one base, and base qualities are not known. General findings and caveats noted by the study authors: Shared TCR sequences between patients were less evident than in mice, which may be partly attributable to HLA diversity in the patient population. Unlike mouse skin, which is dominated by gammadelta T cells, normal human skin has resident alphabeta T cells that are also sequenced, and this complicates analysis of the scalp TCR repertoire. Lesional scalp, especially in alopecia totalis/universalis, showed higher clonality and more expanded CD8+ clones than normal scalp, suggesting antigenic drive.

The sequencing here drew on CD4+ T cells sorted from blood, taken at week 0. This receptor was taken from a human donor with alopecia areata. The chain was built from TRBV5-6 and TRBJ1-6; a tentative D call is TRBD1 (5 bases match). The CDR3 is CASSLLDDRNNSPLHF. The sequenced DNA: TGTGCCAGCAGCTTGCTCGACGACAGAAATAATTCACCCCTCCACTTT.